This T cell receptor (beta chain) was retrieved from a study of CD8 T cells in Susac syndrome. The CDR3 is 13 amino acids. The V end was cut by 6 bases, the J end by 6 bases, with 14 bases between. Sequencing targeted TCR beta in blood CD8+ and CD4+ T cells. Patients with stable or active relapsing-remitting disease, all of them treatment-naive, made up the multiple sclerosis controls. When the RNA was reverse transcribed, random hexamers were used with an input of roughly 0.45 to 1 ug. The CDR3 of TCR beta was amplified by immunoSEQ multiplex PCR across 54 Vbeta and 13 Jbeta. In TCRdb, the immunoSEQ multiplex PCR reads were re-called with MiXCR into one record per CDR3 protein. The data contain about 300,000 distinct CDR3 sequences, around 92% of them singletons.

Sequences were obtained from CD4+ T cells from PBMCs. This chain uses TRBV12-3 or TRBV12-4 with TRBJ1-1; D is unclear. The TCR comes from a human donor with multiple sclerosis. CDR3 in amino acids: CASSPRVEAEAFF. In DNA, the CDR3 is TGTGCCAGCAGCCCCCGGGTAGAAGCTGAAGCTTTCTTT.